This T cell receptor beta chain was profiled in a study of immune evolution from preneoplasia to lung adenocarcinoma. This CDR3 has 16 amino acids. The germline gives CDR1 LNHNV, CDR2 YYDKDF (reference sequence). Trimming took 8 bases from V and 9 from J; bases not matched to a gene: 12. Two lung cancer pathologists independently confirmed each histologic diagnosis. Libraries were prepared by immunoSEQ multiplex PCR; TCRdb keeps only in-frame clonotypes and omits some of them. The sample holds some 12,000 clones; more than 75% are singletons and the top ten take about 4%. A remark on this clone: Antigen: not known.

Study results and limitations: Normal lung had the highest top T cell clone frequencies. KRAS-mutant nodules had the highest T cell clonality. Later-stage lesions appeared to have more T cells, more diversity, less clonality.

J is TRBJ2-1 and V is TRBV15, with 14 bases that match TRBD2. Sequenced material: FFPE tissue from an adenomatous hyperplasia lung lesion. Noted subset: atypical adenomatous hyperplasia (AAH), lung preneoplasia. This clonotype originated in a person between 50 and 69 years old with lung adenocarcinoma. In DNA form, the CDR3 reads TGTGCCACCGGGACTAGCGGGAGTAGAACCGTGGGTGAGCAGTTCTTC. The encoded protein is CATGTSGSRTVGEQFF.